This T cell receptor (beta chain) emerged from a study of control samples from healthy donors and cancer patients. Libraries were prepared by immunoSEQ multiplex PCR; TCRdb keeps only in-frame clonotypes and omits some of them. This table holds roughly 95,000 clones, 80% to 95% found once. The length of the CDR3 is 16 residues. Germline CDR1 and CDR2: SGHRS and YFSETQ. The V and J ends lost 4 bases and 6 bases, in that order; junction bases with no gene match: 16. The TCR originated in a woman in her 30s in good health. Material for sequencing was blood. The chain uses TRBV5-1 and TRBJ2-7; TRBD1 aligns across 7 bases. The CDR3 sequence is CASSKNDREFVSEQYF. In nucleotides, the CDR3 is TGCGCCAGCAGCAAAAACGACAGGGAGTTTGTTAGCGAGCAGTACTTC.